Following are 32 T cell receptor beta chains from one sample sequenced in a study of identical twins. TCRdb reprocessed the 5' RACE reads with MiXCR, giving one entry per CDR3 protein. The sample includes about 690,000 distinct CDR3 sequences, around 5.7% seen only once; the top ten take 1.5% to 2%. Sequencing input: naive T cells sorted from blood. The receptors here all came from a man younger than 35 in good health.

The CDR3 sequence: CSASSGSSLGNEQFF. CDR3 in DNA: TGCAGTGCTAGTTCTGGGAGTTCCTTAGGGAATGAGCAGTTCTTC. This rearrangement joins TRBV20-1 to TRBJ2-1; possibly TRBD2 for D (5 bases). There are 15 residues in the CDR3. V was cut by 3 bases and J by 7 bases, with 19 bases left in between. Germline V gene sequence: CDR1 DFQATT, CDR2 SNEGSKA (reference sequence).

This clonotype was seen a few times. CDR3 protein: CASSLRGAVNTEAFF. The CDR3, as DNA: TGTGCCAGCAGTTTACGGGGGGCCGTCAACACTGAAGCTTTCTTT. The chain uses TRBV12-3 or TRBV12-4 and TRBJ1-1, with D possibly TRBD1 on 6 matching bases. The CDR3 has 15 amino acids. V shed 2 bases and J shed 2 bases, with 12 bases lying between them.

This clonotype was counted many times. V is TRBV20-1 and J is TRBJ2-1; 8 bases match TRBD2. The V segment lost 5 bases and the J segment 4 bases; nucleotides outside the gene matches: 10. This CDR3 region has 15 residues. The germline V gene encodes CDR1 DFQATT and CDR2 SNEGSKA (reference sequence). The CDR3: CSAPGGAGKYNEQFF. In DNA form, the CDR3 reads TGCAGTGCTCCCGGGGGGGCCGGGAAGTACAATGAGCAGTTCTTC.

This clonotype has a handful of counts. The V and J genes are TRBV20-1 and TRBJ2-2; either TRBD1 or TRBD2 may fit D (5 bases each). Deletions cut 6 bases from V and 0 bases from J, with 17 bases between. There are 16 residues in the CDR3. Germline assignment: CDR1 DFQATT and CDR2 SNEGSKA (reference sequence). The CDR3 sequence is CSAPRAGATNTGELFF. The CDR3, as DNA: TGCAGTGCCCCCAGGGCCGGGGCCACGAACACCGGGGAGCTGTTTTTT.

This clonotype has only a few counts. This chain connects TRBV5-1 to TRBJ2-7; 8 positions match TRBD2. CDR3 length equals 15 residues. Per the germline V gene, CDR1 is SGHRS and CDR2 is YFSETQ. J was trimmed by 4 bases and V by 0 bases; bases with no gene match: 6. This CDR3 reads CASSLGPAGEYEQYF. In nucleotides, the CDR3 is TGCGCCAGCAGCTTGGGTCCAGCGGGAGAGTACGAGCAGTACTTC.

V gene TRBV6-1 combines with J gene TRBJ2-1; 8 bases match TRBD2. V shed 7 bases and J 1 base; nucleotides not matched to a gene: 6. Germline V gene lookup returns CDR1 MNHNS and CDR2 SASEGT. This CDR3 is built from 15 residues. The CDR3 sequence is CASIGSGRSYNEQFF. CDR3 sequence (DNA): TGTGCCAGCATCGGGAGCGGGAGATCCTACAATGAGCAGTTCTTC.

In this sample, this clonotype turned up a few times. The V and J genes are TRBV6-6 and TRBJ2-5; D gene unclear. Germline CDR1 reads MNHNY; CDR2 reads SVGAGI (reference sequence). The CDR3 spans 12 residues. V lost 2 bases and J lost 5, with 6 bases in between. CDR3 residues: CASSYPWETQYF. The DNA of the CDR3 is TGTGCCAGCAGTTACCCTTGGGAGACCCAGTACTTC.

This clonotype was seen more than once but under ten times. This chain joins TRBV7-9 and TRBJ2-5; 10 bases line up with TRBD2. This CDR3 has 16 residues. The V gene end was trimmed by 7 bases and the J gene end by 4 bases; junction bases not matched to a gene: 12. The germline V gene has CDR1 SEHNR and CDR2 FQNEAQ (reference sequence). CDR3 protein: CASIRLAGVDGETQYF. Here the CDR3 DNA reads TGTGCCAGCATCCGGCTAGCGGGAGTTGATGGAGAGACCCAGTACTTC.

This clonotype was observed at least ten times. The chain has TRBV12-3 or TRBV12-4 and TRBJ2-1; D not certain. V was pared by 3 bases and J by 13 bases, with 13 bases between. This CDR3 contains 12 residues. The CDR3 reads CASSFSRLQQFF. DNA for the CDR3: TGTGCCAGCAGTTTTTCGAGACTCCAACAGTTCTTC.

Ten or more counts support this clonotype. J is TRBJ2-3 and V is TRBV12-3 or TRBV12-4, with TRBD2 matching 12 bases. This CDR3 contains 18 residues. V lost 2 bases and J lost 0; bases outside the gene matches: 6. The CDR3 coding sequence is TGTGCCAGCAGTTTATTGGGACTAGCGGGCACTAGCACAGATACGCAGTATTTT. It translates to CASSLLGLAGTSTDTQYF.

Notes on this clonotype: This may come from a read error, since a much larger clone is one base off. This chain connects TRBV6-5 to TRBJ2-7; D gene unclear. The last part of the DNA fits TRBJ2-1 better; the J call may be wrong. This CDR3 has 14 amino acids. From germline, CDR1 is MNHEY and CDR2 SVGAGI. CDR3 sequence reads: CASSYSVRSYEQFF. CDR3 nucleotides: TGTGCCAGCAGTTACTCGGTGCGGTCCTACGAGCAGTTCTTC.

Many counts were recorded for this clonotype. The chain is built from TRBV12-3 or TRBV12-4 and TRBJ2-7, with 9 bases fitting TRBD1. The CDR3 contains 16 residues. J was trimmed by 3 bases and V by 1 base; bases with no gene match: 7. The CDR3 region is CASSLGGGQGFYEQYF. DNA for the CDR3: TGTGCCAGCAGTTTAGGAGGGGGACAGGGATTCTACGAGCAGTACTTC.

The sample holds many counts of this clonotype. The chain is built from TRBV9 and TRBJ2-3, with D possibly matching TRBD2 (5 bases). Trimming took 0 bases from V and 4 from J, leaving 9 bases between them. CDR3 length: 14 residues. In germline, CDR1 is SGDLS, CDR2 YYNGEE. Written as DNA, the CDR3 is TGTGCCAGCAGCGTAGTCGGGAAACCAGATACGCAGTATTTT. It yields the protein CASSVVGKPDTQYF. The complete variable domain, with remaining parts taken from reference TRBV9 and TRBJ2-3, reads DSGVTQTPKHLITATGQRVTLRCSPRSGDLSVYWYQQSLDQGLQFLIQYYNGEERAKGNILERFSAQQFPDLHSELNLSSLELGDSALYFCASSVVGKPDTQYFGPGTRLTVL.

The rearrangement joins TRBV11-2 to TRBJ1-1; D is perhaps TRBD1 (5 bases). The CDR3 has 13 amino acids. CDR1 and CDR2 from the germline V gene are SGHAT and FQNNGV. Trimming removed 6 bases at V and 1 base at J, with 9 bases between. CDR3 in DNA: TGTGCCAGCAGAGGCGACAGGAACACTGAAGCTTTCTTT. Its protein product is CASRGDRNTEAFF.

The chain is built from TRBV4-1 and TRBJ2-1, with D possibly being TRBD2 (6 bases). Germline V gene data show CDR1 as MGHRA and CDR2 as YSYEKL. This CDR3 region has 14 residues. Trimming pared 1 base from V and 7 bases from J, leaving 11 bases between. CDR3 sequence: CASSQGSAGNEQFF. The CDR3 coding sequence is TGCGCCAGCAGCCAAGGATCTGCGGGAAATGAGCAGTTCTTC.

This clonotype has at least ten counts. The genes are TRBV6-5 and TRBJ2-2; TRBD1 matches 7 bases. With V trimmed by 0 bases and J by 3 bases, 7 bases remained unmatched. The CDR3 sequence is 17 residues long. In germline, CDR1 is MNHEY, CDR2 SVGAGI. The CDR3 bases are TGTGCCAGCAGTTACTCAACAGGGGTCCCGTACACCGGGGAGCTGTTTTTT. This gives the protein CASSYSTGVPYTGELFF.

This clonotype appeared many times. The J gene is TRBJ2-3, the V gene TRBV15; D possibly corresponds to TRBD1 (5 bases). The length of the CDR3 is 12 residues. The germline V and J ends were trimmed by 7 bases and 0 bases, with 5 bases remaining between them. Germline V gene data show CDR1 as LNHNV and CDR2 as YYDKDF (reference sequence). CDR3 nucleotides: TGTGCCACCAAGGGGAGCACAGATACGCAGTATTTT. Its translation: CATKGSTDTQYF.

The rearrangement links TRBV11-2 to TRBJ2-3; D call uncertain. V was trimmed by 6 bases and J by 0 bases, leaving 10 bases between them. The CDR3 has 14 amino acids. Germline CDR1 reads SGHAT; CDR2 reads FQNNGV. CDR3 sequence: CASSSTHSTDTQYF. The CDR3 DNA follows: TGTGCCAGCAGTTCCACACATAGCACAGATACGCAGTATTTT.

J is TRBJ2-7 and V is TRBV30; 8 bases line up with TRBD1. V was clipped by 2 bases and J by 4 bases; unmatched bases: 1. Per germline, CDR1 GTSNPN and CDR2 SVGIG (reference sequence). CDR3 length: 12 residues. The CDR3 here is CAWSRTGYEQYF. The CDR3 bases are TGTGCCTGGAGTCGGACAGGGTACGAGCAGTACTTC.

This clonotype was observed many times. V gene TRBV11-2 combines with J gene TRBJ2-7, with D hard to call. The V end was cut by 1 base, the J end by 9 bases, with 13 bases between. Germline CDR1 reads SGHAT; CDR2 reads FQNNGV. CDR3 length equals 13 residues. In DNA, the CDR3 is TGTGCCAGCAGCTTAGGCCCGACAAGGATGCAGTACGTC. Amino acid sequence: CASSLGPTRMQYV.

The table lists this clonotype with a few counts. CDR3 sequence reads: CAGRGGENTEAFF. The CDR3 DNA reads TGTGCCGGACGAGGAGGGGAGAACACTGAAGCTTTCTTT. The chain has TRBV28 and TRBJ1-1; weak D call: TRBD1 (5 bases). Trimming removed 11 bases from V and 1 base from J, with 14 bases in between. The CDR3 runs to 13 residues. CDR1 and CDR2 (germline): MDHEN, SYDVKM.

In its sample, this clonotype was seen a few times. The rearrangement uses TRBV20-1 and TRBJ2-3, with D perhaps matching TRBD2 (5 bases). Germline V gene data show CDR1 as DFQATT and CDR2 as SNEGSKA (reference sequence). V was shortened by 2 bases and J by 2 bases, with 8 bases between the two germline ends. The CDR3 length is 13 residues. CDR3 in DNA: TGCAGTGCTAGATGGGAGTTCACAGATACGCAGTATTTT. This translates into CSARWEFTDTQYF.

This clonotype was seen only a few times. The chain has TRBV28 and TRBJ1-1; the D is unclear. The CDR3 spans 12 residues. Trimming left V 0 bases short and J 3 bases short, with 2 bases between. Germline CDR1 is MDHEN and CDR2 is SYDVKM. The CDR3 spells CASSLWHTEAFF. The CDR3 nucleotides read TGTGCCAGCAGTTTATGGCACACTGAAGCTTTCTTT.

This chain joins TRBV11-1 and TRBJ2-2; D might be TRBD1 (6 bases). The CDR3 spans 18 residues. Trimming took 6 bases from V and 0 from J, leaving 20 bases between them. CDR1 SGHAT and CDR2 FQDESV come from the germline V gene (reference sequence). Here the CDR3 DNA reads TGTGCCAGCAGGCCACAAATTTCCGGGACAACGAACACCGGGGAGCTGTTTTTT. This codes for CASRPQISGTTNTGELFF.

The chain is built from TRBV29-1 and TRBJ2-1; D is ambiguous. Germline V lookup: CDR1 SQVTM, CDR2 ANQGSEA. The CDR3 consists of 10 residues. Deletions cut 4 bases from V and 8 bases from J, with 6 bases between. Written as DNA, the CDR3 is TGCAGCGTTGTAGCCCATGAGCAGTTCTTC. Translated: CSVVAHEQFF.

In its sample, this clonotype was seen a few times. The chain combines TRBV4-2 with TRBJ2-7; D is ambiguous. Germline CDR1 and CDR2: LGHNA and YNFKEQ. The V end was cut by 1 base, the J end by 3 bases, with 16 bases between. CDR3 length: 16 amino acids. CDR3 nucleotide sequence: TGTGCCAGCAGCCAAGCTCCGGGTGCAACTTTCTACGAGCAGTACTTC. Translated: CASSQAPGATFYEQYF.

The CDR3 DNA reads as TGTGCCAGCAGCTTAGGTCAGGTAGAGACCCAGTACTTC. Protein: CASSLGQVETQYF. The genes are TRBV7-9 and TRBJ2-5; D ambiguous. Trimming took 1 base from V and 4 from J, leaving 7 bases between them. Per the germline V gene, CDR1 is SEHNR and CDR2 is FQNEAQ (reference sequence). The CDR3 extends over 13 amino acids.

The gene calls are TRBV7-6 and TRBJ2-2; D perhaps matches TRBD2 (6 bases). V was pared by 0 bases and J by 0 bases, with 8 bases between. Germline lookup yields CDR1 SGHVS and CDR2 FNYEAQ. The CDR3 has 16 residues. The CDR3 sequence is CASSLARTTNTGELFF. Here the CDR3 DNA reads TGTGCCAGCAGCTTAGCTCGGACTACGAACACCGGGGAGCTGTTTTTT.

V and J are TRBV7-8 and TRBJ1-1; D remains ambiguous. Per the germline V gene, CDR1 is SGHVS and CDR2 is FQNEAQ. The CDR3 is made up of 16 amino acids. Deletions cut 0 bases from V and 6 bases from J, with 17 bases between. Here the CDR3 reads CASSLAAGIKSSEAFF. As DNA, the CDR3 is TGTGCCAGCAGCTTAGCGGCCGGCATTAAATCTTCTGAAGCTTTCTTT.

This chain uses TRBV6-1 with TRBJ2-3; D is unclear. CDR1 is MNHNS and CDR2 is SASEGT in the germline V gene. This CDR3 region has 15 residues. V lost 6 bases to trimming and J lost 4 bases, with 17 bases between them. The CDR3 spells CASRPGSKGPDTQYF. Written as DNA, the CDR3 is TGTGCCAGCAGGCCCGGCTCCAAAGGCCCAGATACGCAGTATTTT.

This clonotype showed up many times. The V gene is TRBV10-3, the J gene TRBJ1-2; perhaps TRBD1 as D (5 bases). Trimming removed 3 bases from V and 6 bases from J, with 11 bases in between. Germline CDR1 is ENHRY and CDR2 is SYGVKD. The CDR3 has 13 residues. The CDR3 here is CAISDGQGNGYTF. The CDR3 DNA reads as TGTGCCATCAGTGACGGGCAGGGAAATGGCTACACCTTC.

This clonotype has at least ten counts. The chain couples TRBV28 to TRBJ2-3, with TRBD2 as a possible D gene (6 bases). Germline lookup yields CDR1 MDHEN and CDR2 SYDVKM. The V and J ends lost 10 bases and 4 bases respectively, with 21 bases between them. This CDR3 comprises 15 residues. As DNA, the CDR3 is TGTGCCACCATTAGCGGAGGGAGGTTCGCAGATACGCAGTATTTT. The encoded protein is CATISGGRFADTQYF.